Included here is one TCR beta chain sequence, with context. Its cognate antigen is unknown. TCRdb processed the RT-PCR reads anew with MiXCR; each CDR3 protein has one entry. The sample shows about 170,000 distinct CDR3 sequences, approximately 12% of them seen only once. The data belong to a study of response to subunit inactivated influenza vaccine. Study-level points and caveats: Seasonal influenza vaccination, on each occasion, was suggested by the authors to recruit few new T cells.

V lost 0 bases to trimming and J lost 6 bases, with 13 bases between them. This CDR3 region has 14 residues. In germline, CDR1 is SGHRS, CDR2 YFSETQ. The source material was CD8+ T cells sorted from PBMCs, sampled 23 months after vaccination. This TCR was sampled from a man aged 50-75 years who received an inactivated influenza vaccine. The J gene is TRBJ2-7, the V gene TRBV5-1; TRBD1 is a possible D gene (5 bases). This CDR3 is CASSLVGQGVEQYF. DNA of the CDR3: TGCGCCAGCAGCTTGGTTGGCCAGGGTGTCGAGCAGTACTTC.